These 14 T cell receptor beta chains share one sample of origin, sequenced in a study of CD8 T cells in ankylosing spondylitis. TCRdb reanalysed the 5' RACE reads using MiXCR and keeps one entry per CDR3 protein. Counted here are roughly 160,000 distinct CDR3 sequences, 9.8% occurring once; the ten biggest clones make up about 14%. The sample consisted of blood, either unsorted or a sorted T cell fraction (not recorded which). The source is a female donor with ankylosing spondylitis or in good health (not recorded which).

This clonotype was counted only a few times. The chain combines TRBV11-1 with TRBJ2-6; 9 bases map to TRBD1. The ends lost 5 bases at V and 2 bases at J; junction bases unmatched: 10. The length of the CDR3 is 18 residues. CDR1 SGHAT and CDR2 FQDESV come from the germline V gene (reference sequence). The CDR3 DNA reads TGTGCCAGCAGCCCTTGGGGACAGGGACTGGCTGGGGCCAACGTCCTGACTTTC. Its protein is CASSPWGQGLAGANVLTF.

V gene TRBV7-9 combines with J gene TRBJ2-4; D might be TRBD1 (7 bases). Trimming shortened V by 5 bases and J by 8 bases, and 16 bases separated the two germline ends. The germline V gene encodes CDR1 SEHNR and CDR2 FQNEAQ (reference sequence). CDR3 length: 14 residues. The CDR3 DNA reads TGTGCCAGCAGCGGTCTGGGACAGCGGGACATTCAGTACTTC. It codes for CASSGLGQRDIQYF.

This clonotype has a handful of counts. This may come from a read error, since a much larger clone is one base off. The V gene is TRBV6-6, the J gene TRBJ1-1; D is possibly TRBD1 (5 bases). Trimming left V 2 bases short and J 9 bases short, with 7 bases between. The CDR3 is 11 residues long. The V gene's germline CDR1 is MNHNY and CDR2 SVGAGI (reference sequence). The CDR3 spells CASSYGTKAFF. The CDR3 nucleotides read TGTGCCAGCAGTTACGGGACTAAAGCTTTCTTT.

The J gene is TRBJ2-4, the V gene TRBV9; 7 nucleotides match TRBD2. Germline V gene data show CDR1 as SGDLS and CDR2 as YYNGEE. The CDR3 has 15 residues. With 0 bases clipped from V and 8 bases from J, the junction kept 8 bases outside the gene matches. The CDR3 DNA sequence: TGTGCCAGCAGCGTAGGGGAGCGGGAAGTGCACATTCAGTACTTC. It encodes CASSVGEREVHIQYF.

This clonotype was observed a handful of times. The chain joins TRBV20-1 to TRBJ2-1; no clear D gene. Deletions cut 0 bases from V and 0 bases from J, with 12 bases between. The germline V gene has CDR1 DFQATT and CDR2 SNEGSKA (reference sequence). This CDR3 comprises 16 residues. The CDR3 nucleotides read TGCAGTGCTAGAGATCGGTATCCGAGCTCCTACAATGAGCAGTTCTTC. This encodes CSARDRYPSSYNEQFF.

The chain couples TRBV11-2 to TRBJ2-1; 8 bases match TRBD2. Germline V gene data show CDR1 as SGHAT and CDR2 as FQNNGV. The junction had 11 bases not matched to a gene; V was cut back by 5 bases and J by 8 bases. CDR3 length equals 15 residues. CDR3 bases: TGTGCCAGCAGCCCCGACGGGCGGGAGGTGGATGAGCAGTTCTTC. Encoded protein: CASSPDGREVDEQFF.

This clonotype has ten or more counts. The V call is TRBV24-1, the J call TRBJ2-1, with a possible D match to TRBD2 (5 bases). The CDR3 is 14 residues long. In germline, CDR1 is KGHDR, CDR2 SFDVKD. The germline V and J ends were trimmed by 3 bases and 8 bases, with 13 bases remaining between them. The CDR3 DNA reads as TGTGCCACCAGTGATGCTAGCTCCGGACATGAGCAGTTCTTC. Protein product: CATSDASSGHEQFF.

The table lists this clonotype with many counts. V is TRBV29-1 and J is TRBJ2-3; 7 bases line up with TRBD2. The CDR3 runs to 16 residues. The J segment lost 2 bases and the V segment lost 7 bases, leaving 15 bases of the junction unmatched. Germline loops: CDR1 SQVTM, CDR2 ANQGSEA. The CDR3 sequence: CSGEGEGTIATDTQYF. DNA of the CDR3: TGCAGCGGCGAAGGGGAGGGGACCATCGCCACAGATACGCAGTATTTT.

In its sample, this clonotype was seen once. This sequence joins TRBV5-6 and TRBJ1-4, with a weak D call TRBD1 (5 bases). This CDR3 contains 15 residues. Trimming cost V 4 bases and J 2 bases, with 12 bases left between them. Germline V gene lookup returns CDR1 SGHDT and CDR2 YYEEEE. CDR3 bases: TGTGCCAGCAGCATTGGCGGGGGTACTAATGAAAAACTGTTTTTT. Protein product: CASSIGGGTNEKLFF.

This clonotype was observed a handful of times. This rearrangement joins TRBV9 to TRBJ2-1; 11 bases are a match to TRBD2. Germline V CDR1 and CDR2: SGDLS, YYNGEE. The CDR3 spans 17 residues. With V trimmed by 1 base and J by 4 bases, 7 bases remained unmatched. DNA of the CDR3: TGTGCCAGCAGCGTATCCGGGACTAGCGGTCCTTACAATGAGCAGTTCTTC. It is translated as CASSVSGTSGPYNEQFF.

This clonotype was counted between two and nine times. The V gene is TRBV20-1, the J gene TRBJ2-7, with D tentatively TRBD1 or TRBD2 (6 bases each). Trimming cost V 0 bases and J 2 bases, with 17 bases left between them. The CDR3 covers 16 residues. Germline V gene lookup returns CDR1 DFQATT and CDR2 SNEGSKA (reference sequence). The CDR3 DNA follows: TGCAGTGCTAGAGATCTCGGGGGCCCCCTACCCTACGAGCAGTACTTC. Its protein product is CSARDLGGPLPYEQYF.

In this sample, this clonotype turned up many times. CDR3 protein: CSVEGGNLYGYTF. CDR3 nucleotide sequence: TGCAGCGTTGAGGGGGGCAACTTATATGGCTACACCTTC. The chain is built from TRBV29-1 and TRBJ1-2; D may be TRBD1 (6 bases). The V and J ends lost 3 bases and 5 bases respectively, with 13 bases between them. Germline V CDR1 and CDR2: SQVTM, ANQGSEA. There are 13 residues in the CDR3.

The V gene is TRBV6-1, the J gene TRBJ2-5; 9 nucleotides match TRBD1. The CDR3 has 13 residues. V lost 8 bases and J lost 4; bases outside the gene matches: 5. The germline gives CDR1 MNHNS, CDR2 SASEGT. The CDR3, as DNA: TGTGCCAGCGCCCGGACAGGGGTAGAGACCCAGTACTTC. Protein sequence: CASARTGVETQYF.

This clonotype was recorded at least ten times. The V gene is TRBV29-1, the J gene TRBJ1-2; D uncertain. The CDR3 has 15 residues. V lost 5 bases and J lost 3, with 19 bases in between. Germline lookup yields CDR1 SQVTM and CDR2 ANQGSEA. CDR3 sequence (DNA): TGCAGCGTTTATCGGGCCTCAGAGGGCCACTATGGCTACACCTTC. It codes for CSVYRASEGHYGYTF.